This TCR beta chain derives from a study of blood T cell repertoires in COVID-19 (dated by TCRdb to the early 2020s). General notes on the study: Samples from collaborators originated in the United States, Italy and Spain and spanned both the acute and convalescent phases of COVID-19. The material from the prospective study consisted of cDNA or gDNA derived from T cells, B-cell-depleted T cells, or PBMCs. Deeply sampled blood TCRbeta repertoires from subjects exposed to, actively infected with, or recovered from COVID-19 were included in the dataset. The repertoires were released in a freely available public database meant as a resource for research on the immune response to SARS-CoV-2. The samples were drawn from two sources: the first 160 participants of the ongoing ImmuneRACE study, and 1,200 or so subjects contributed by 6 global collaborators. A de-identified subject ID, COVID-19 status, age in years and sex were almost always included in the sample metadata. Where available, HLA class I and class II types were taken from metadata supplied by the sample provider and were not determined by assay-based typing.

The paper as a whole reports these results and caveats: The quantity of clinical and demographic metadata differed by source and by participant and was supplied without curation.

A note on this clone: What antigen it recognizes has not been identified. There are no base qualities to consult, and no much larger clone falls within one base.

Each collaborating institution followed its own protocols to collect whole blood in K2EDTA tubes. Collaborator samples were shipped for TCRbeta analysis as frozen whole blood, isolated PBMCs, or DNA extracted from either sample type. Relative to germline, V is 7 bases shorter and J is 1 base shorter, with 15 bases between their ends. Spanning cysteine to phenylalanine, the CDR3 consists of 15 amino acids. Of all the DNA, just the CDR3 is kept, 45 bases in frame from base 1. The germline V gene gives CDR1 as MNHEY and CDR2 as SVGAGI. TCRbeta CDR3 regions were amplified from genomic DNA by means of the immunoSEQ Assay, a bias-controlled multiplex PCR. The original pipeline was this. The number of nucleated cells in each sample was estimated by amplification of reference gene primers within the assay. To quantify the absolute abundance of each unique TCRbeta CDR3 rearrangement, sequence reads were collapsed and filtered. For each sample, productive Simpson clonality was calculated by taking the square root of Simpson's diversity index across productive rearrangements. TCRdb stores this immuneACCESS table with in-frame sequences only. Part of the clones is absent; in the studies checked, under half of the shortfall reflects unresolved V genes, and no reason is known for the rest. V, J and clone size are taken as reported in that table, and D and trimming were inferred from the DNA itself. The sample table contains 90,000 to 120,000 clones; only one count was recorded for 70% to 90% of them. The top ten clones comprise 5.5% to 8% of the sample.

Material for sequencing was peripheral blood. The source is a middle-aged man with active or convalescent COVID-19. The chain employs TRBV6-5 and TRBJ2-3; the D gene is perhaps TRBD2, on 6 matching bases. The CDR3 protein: CASKVGVAGTDTQYF. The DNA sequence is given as TGTGCCAGCAAGGTGGGGGTAGCGGGCACAGATACGCAGTATTTT.